These 6 T cell receptor beta chains were sequenced from one sample in a study of blood T cell repertoires in COVID-19. Measured with immunoSEQ multiplex PCR; TCRdb has only the in-frame clones, and not every one. The sample records around 240,000 clones, over 80% being singletons. Sequenced material: PBMCs or T cells enriched from blood (not recorded which). These receptors were collected from a middle-aged man who had been exposed to COVID-19.

V gene TRBV9 combines with J gene TRBJ1-6, with a weak D call TRBD1 (6 bases). The CDR3 has 15 amino acids. Between the trimmed V and J ends, which lost 1 base and 7 bases, there was a span of 12 bases. The germline V gene has CDR1 SGDLS and CDR2 YYNGEE. The CDR3 protein is CASSVSGQRNSPLHF. As DNA, the CDR3 is TGTGCCAGCAGCGTAAGTGGACAGAGAAATTCACCCCTCCACTTT.

A single count supports this clone. V and J are TRBV5-1 and TRBJ1-1; the D is unclear. V dropped 6 bases and J dropped 2 bases, with 17 bases sitting between them. The germline V gene encodes CDR1 SGHRS and CDR2 YFSETQ. The CDR3 runs 15 residues. The CDR3 is CASTKLTTTNTEAFF. CDR3 nucleotides: TGCGCCAGCACCAAACTGACTACTACTAACACTGAAGCTTTCTTT.

The rearrangement uses TRBV2 and TRBJ2-2; TRBD1 is a possible D gene (6 bases). V was trimmed by 2 bases and J by 2 bases, leaving 12 bases between them. The length of the CDR3 is 16 residues. Per the germline V gene, CDR1 is SNHLY and CDR2 is FYNNEI. The CDR3 nucleotides read TGTGCCAGCAGTGAATCCCCAGGGGAAAACACCGGGGAGCTGTTTTTT. Protein product: CASSESPGENTGELFF.

V usage is TRBV29-1 and J usage is TRBJ1-6, with D tentatively TRBD1 (6 bases). Germline V gene lookup returns CDR1 SQVTM and CDR2 ANQGSEA. V was shortened by 7 bases and J by 10 bases, with 17 bases between the two germline ends. The CDR3 loop spans 13 amino acids. This CDR3 is CSAKFPGASPLHF. Written as DNA, the CDR3 is TGCAGCGCCAAATTCCCAGGGGCATCACCCCTCCACTTT.

This clone has only one observation. This rearrangement joins TRBV7-6 to TRBJ2-1, with D maybe TRBD2 (5 bases). Germline CDR1 reads SGHVS; CDR2 reads FNYEAQ. Trimming took 2 bases from V and 10 from J, leaving 9 bases between them. There are 12 residues in the CDR3. The CDR3 sequence is CASSLTGGEQFF. In nucleotides, the CDR3 is TGTGCCAGCAGCTTAACGGGCGGGGAGCAGTTCTTC.

The chain uses TRBV11-2 and TRBJ1-2, with 9 nucleotides matching TRBD1. The CDR3 length is 16 residues. Germline CDR1 is SGHAT and CDR2 is FQNNGV. V lost 0 bases to trimming and J lost 5 bases; unmatched junction nucleotides: 7. This CDR3 reads CASSLDPGTGLYGYTF. The CDR3 DNA reads TGTGCCAGCAGCTTAGATCCCGGGACAGGGTTATATGGCTACACCTTC.